This entry describes one T cell receptor (beta chain). Libraries were prepared by immunoSEQ multiplex PCR; TCRdb keeps only in-frame clonotypes and omits some of them. This sample has around 63,000 clones, with roughly 76% found just once. This record belongs to a study of memory CD4+ T cells and cytomegalovirus serostatus. Study information: Healthy Belgian adult donors included nine or ten CMV-positive and 24 CMV-negative people.

Trimming took 2 bases from V and 4 from J, leaving 14 bases between them. This CDR3 spans 16 amino acids. Per germline, CDR1 WNHNN and CDR2 SYGVQD (reference sequence). Single viable CD3+CD4+CD8-CD45RO+ cells were sorted as the memory CD4+ T cells. Serum IgG to CMV pp150, pp28, p38 and p52 defined serostatus. Total CD4+ T cells were enriched by CD4 positive selection. Sequencing was carried out using memory CD4+ T cells from blood. The source is an adult in good health and CMV-seropositive. The chain uses TRBV10-1 and TRBJ2-2, with TRBD2 as a possible D gene (7 bases). The CDR3 loop reads CASSERGGRGTGELFF. The CDR3 coding sequence is TGCGCCAGCAGTGAGAGGGGGGGCCGGGGCACCGGGGAGCTGTTTTTT.